This record covers a single T cell receptor (beta chain). It has no known antigen specificity. The input lacks base qualities; no much larger clone sits a single base away. These data belong to a study of blood T cells in healthy people across ages (dated by TCRdb to 2015 to 2017). Regarding the study in general: In model experiments, template switching captured about one uniquely barcoded TCR beta cDNA molecule for every two T cells. To avoid experimental bias, donors of different ages were distributed randomly across sequencing lanes. The donors were divided into four age groups: young (average about 15 years), middle-aged (approximately 41), aged (approximately 62) and long-lived (82). Age-related changes in TCR beta repertoire diversity were measured in the study by deep sequencing normalized with unique cDNA molecular identifiers. Using the same blood draw, the study looked at two additional independent replicas of 1 million unique cDNA reads for two donors, one aged 18 to 30 and the other aged 80 or older. The study at large found these results: Bulk unsorted PBMC profiling prevented conclusive comparison of naive and antigen-experienced compartments. There was a strong correlation between observed TCR beta diversity and the percentage of naive T cells measured by flow cytometry. Compared with the aged group, the long-lived group had more naive CD4+ T cells, fewer expanded clones and increased TCR diversity, suggesting age selection. Estimates of total diversity from one million sequenced T cells were regarded as lower bounds and underestimates. Observed TCR beta diversity per million T cells fell roughly linearly with age, and a significant reduction was already apparent by age roughly 40. The CMV infection status of donors was not known, potentially confounding age-related changes in expanded clonotypes.

The donors were roughly 40 Caucasian individuals from Russia, aged roughly 6 to 90 years, who were systemically healthy. Each donor gave about 11 milliliters of peripheral blood, drawn into EDTA-treated Vacutainer tubes. Ficoll-Paque density-gradient centrifugation was used to isolate PBMCs, with at least 7 million per sample. Total RNA was extracted from PBMCs with Trizol reagent, with at least 6 micrograms obtained per sample. For every donor, an aliquot of PBMCs went through flow cytometry to measure the percentages of naive CD45RAhigh/CD27high T cells. The method was 5' RACE. The sample was run on an Illumina HiSeq 2500. A second roughly 6 to 11 cycle PCR used a sample-barcoded 5' primer and a J-beta primer mix. A template-switch 5' adaptor carrying 12 random nucleotides introduced a unique molecular identifier onto each TCR beta cDNA molecule. At least 3 million CDR3-containing paired-end reads were obtained from each sample. The Mint cDNA synthesis kit, primed by a TRBC-specific oligonucleotide, was used to synthesize first-strand cDNA from all RNA. After uracil-DNA glycosylase treatment, a first 18-cycle PCR used universal primers M1SS and BC2_uni_R on all cDNA. Processing in the source paper ran as follows. For normalization, 1 million high-quality reads were randomly selected from each sample, with every read carrying a distinct molecular identifier. Instead of being binned into consensus sequences, reads that shared molecular identifiers were thrown out. MiTCR, run with a Q25 quality threshold and the strictest error-elimination algorithm, handled CDR3 identification, clonotype clustering and error correction. A nonparametric unseen species model with Euler transformation was used to estimate lower-bound total TCR beta diversity. TCRdb cleaned the public reads at Q25 with fastp, built clones with MiXCR and kept in-frame beta chains. Every distinct CDR3 protein forms one entry, paired with its most common genes and DNA. For this entry, the V and J calls and clone size follow TCRdb and not the study's own pipeline. A total of 650,000 to 800,000 distinct CDR3 sequences appear in this sample, under 45% of them only once. The top ten constitute nearly 20% of the sample.

Counted from cysteine to phenylalanine, this CDR3 has 16 amino acids. Of all the DNA, just the CDR3 is kept, 48 bases in frame from base 1. Trimming takes 1 base off V and 9 bases off J; junction bases not matched to a gene: 10. The germline V gene yields MGHRA for CDR1 and YSYEKL for CDR2. Material for sequencing was blood. This chain joins TRBV4-1 to TRBJ2-1; a stretch of 9 junction bases matches TRBD2. The source of this sequence is a man aged 60 to 69 in good health. The CDR3 region: CASSQGVLAGDAEQFF. The sequence in DNA is TGCGCCAGCAGCCAAGGGGTATTAGCGGGGGACGCTGAGCAGTTCTTC.